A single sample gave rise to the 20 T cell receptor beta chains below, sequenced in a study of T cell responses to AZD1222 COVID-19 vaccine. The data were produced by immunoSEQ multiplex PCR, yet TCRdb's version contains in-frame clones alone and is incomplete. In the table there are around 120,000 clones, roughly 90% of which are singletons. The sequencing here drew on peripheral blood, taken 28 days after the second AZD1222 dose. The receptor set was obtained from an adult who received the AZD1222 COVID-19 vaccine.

For the CDR3, the DNA is TGCGCCAGCAGCCCGAGGGGGGACGGCCGCATCAATGAAAAACTGTTTTTT. Translation gives CASSPRGDGRINEKLFF. This chain links TRBV4-1 with TRBJ1-4, with D maybe TRBD1 (6 bases). The V end was cut by 4 bases, the J end by 5 bases, with 20 bases between. The CDR3 totals 17 residues. CDR1 is MGHRA and CDR2 is YSYEKL in the germline V gene.

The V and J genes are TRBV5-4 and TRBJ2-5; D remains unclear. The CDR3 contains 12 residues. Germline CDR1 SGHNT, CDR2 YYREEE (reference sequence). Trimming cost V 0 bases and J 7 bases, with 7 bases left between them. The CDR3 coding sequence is TGTGCCAGCAGCTTGGGTGACGGGACCCAGTACTTC. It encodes CASSLGDGTQYF.

The DNA for the CDR3 is TGTGCCAGCAGCCGAATTGCAGGGGGCGTTTTCGGAGGTTCACCCCTCCACTTT. Its translation is CASSRIAGGVFGGSPLHF. The chain links TRBV7-9 to TRBJ1-6; 8 bases align to TRBD1. With 5 bases clipped from V and 9 bases from J, the junction kept 18 bases outside the gene matches. The CDR3 is made up of 18 amino acids. CDR1 is SEHNR and CDR2 is FQNEAQ in the germline V gene (reference sequence).

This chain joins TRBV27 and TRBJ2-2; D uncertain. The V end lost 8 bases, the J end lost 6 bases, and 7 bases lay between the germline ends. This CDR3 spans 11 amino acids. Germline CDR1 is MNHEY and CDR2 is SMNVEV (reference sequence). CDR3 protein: CASYYAGELFF. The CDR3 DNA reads TGTGCCAGCTACTATGCCGGGGAGCTGTTTTTT.

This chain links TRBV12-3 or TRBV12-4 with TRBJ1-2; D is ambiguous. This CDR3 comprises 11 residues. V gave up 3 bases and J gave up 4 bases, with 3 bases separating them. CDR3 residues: CASSFLYGYTF. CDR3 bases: TGTGCCAGCAGTTTTCTCTATGGCTACACCTTC.

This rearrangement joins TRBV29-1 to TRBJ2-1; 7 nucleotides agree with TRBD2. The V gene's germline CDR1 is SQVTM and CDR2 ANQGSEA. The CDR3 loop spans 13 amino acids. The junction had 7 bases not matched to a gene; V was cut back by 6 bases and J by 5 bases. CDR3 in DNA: TGCAGCGTGGAACCTCTAGCGGACAATGAGCAGTTCTTC. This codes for CSVEPLADNEQFF.

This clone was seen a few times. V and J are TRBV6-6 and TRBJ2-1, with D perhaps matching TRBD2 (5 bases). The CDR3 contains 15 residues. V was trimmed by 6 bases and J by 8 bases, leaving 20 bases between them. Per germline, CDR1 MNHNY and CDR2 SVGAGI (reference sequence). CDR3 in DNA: TGTGCCAGCAGGGAGGTGATAGGCTCCCGGGATGAGCAGTTCTTC. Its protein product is CASREVIGSRDEQFF.

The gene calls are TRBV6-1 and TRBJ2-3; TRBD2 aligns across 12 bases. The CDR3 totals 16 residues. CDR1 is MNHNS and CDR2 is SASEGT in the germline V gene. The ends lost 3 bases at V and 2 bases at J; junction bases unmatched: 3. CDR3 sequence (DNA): TGTGCCAGCAGTGACGCTAGCGGGAGGGACACAGATACGCAGTATTTT. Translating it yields CASSDASGRDTDTQYF.

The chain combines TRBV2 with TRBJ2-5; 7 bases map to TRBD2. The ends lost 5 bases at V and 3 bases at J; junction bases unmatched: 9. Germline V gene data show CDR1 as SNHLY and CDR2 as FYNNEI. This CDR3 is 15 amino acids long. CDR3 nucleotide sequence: TGTGCCAGCAGTAGGTGGAGCGGGGCGGAAGAGACCCAGTACTTC. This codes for CASSRWSGAEETQYF. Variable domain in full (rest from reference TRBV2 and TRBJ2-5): EPEVTQTPSHQVTQMGQEVILRCVPISNHLYFYWYRQILGQKVEFLVSFYNNEISEKSEIFDDQFSVERPDGSNFTLKIRSTKLEDSAMYFCASSRWSGAEETQYFGPGTRLLVL.

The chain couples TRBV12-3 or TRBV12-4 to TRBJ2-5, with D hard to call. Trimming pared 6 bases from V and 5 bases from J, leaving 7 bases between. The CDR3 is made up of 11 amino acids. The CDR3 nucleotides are TGTGCCAGCAGCCGAAGGGAGACCCAGTACTTC. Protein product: CASSRRETQYF.

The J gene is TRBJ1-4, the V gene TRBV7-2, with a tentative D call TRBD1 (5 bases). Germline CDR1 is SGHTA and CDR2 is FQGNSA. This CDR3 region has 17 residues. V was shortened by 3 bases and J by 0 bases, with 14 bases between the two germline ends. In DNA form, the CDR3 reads TGTGCCAGCAGCTTTTCCAGGGTTGAGGCAACTAATGAAAAACTGTTTTTT. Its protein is CASSFSRVEATNEKLFF.

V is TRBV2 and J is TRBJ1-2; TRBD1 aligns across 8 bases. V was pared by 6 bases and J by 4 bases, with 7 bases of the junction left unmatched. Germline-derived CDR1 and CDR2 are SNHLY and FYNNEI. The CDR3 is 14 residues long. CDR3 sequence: CASRPTGGGYGYTF. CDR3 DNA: TGTGCCAGCAGACCCACAGGGGGAGGCTATGGCTACACCTTC.

As DNA, the CDR3 is TGCGCCAGCAGCTTTGGGGTAGGCAACTATGGCTACACCTTC. Its protein product is CASSFGVGNYGYTF. This chain links TRBV5-1 with TRBJ1-2; D is unresolved. The germline gives CDR1 SGHRS, CDR2 YFSETQ. CDR3 length: 14 amino acids. Trimming stripped 2 bases from V and 2 bases from J, with 10 bases between.

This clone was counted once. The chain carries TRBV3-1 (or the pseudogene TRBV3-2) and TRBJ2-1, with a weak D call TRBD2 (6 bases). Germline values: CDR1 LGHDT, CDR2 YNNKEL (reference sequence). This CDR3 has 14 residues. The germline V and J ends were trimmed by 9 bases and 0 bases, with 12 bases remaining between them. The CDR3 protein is CASSGPPSYNEQFF. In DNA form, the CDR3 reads TGTGCCAGTAGCGGCCCCCCCTCCTACAATGAGCAGTTCTTC.

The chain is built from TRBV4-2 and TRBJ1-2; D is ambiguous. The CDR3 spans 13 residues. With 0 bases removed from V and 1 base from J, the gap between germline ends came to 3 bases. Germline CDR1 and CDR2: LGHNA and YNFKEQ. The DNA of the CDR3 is TGTGCCAGCAGCCAAGATCTTAACTATGGCTACACCTTC. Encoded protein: CASSQDLNYGYTF.

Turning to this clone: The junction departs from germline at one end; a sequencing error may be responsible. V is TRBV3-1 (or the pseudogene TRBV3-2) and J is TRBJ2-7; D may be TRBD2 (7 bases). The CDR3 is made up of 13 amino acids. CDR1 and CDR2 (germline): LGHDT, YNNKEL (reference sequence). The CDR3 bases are TGTGCCAGCAGTCAAGGGGGAGGGGGTGAGCAGTACTTC. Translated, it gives CASSQGGGGEQYF.

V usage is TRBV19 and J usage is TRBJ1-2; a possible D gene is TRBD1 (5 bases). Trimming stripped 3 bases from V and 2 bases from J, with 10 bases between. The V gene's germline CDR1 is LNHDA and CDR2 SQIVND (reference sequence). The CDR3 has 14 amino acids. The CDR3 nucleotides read TGTGCCAGTAGTATCGGGACTGCGAACTATGGCTACACCTTC. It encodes CASSIGTANYGYTF.

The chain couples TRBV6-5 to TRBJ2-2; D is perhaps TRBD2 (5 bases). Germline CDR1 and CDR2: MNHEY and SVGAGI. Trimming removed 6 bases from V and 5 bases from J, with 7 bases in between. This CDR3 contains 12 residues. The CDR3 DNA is TGTGCCAGCAGCTCGGGAACCGGGGAGCTGTTTTTT. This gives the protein CASSSGTGELFF.

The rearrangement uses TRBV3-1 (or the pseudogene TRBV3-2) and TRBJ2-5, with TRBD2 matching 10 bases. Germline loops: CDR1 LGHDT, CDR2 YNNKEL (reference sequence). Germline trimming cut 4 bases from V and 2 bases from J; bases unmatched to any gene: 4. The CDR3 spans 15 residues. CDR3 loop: CASSLLAGSQETQYF. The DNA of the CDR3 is TGTGCCAGCAGCCTACTAGCGGGAAGTCAAGAGACCCAGTACTTC.

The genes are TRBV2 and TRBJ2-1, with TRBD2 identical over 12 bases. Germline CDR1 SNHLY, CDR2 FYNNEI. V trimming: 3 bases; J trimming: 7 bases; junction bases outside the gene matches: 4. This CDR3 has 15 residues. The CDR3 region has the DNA TGTGCCAGCAGTGATTCTAGCGGGGGGGAGAATGAGCAGTTCTTC. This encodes CASSDSSGGENEQFF.